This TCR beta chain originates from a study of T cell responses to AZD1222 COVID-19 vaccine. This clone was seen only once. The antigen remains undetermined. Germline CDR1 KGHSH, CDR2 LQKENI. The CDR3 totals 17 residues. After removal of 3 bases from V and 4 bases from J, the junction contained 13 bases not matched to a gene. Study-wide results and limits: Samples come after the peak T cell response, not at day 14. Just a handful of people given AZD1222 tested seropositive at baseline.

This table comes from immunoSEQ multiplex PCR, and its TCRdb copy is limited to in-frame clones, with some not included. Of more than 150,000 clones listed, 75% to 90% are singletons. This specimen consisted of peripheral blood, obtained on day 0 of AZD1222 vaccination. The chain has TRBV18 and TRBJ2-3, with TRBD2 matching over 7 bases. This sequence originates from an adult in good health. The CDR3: CASSPPRRGMVADTQYF. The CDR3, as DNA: TGTGCCAGCTCACCTCCTCGGCGGGGGATGGTCGCAGATACGCAGTATTTT.